This passage covers 17 T cell receptor beta chains from one sample sequenced in a study of control samples from healthy donors and cancer patients. Clones were sequenced by immunoSEQ multiplex PCR, and TCRdb holds only the in-frame ones, with some missing. The top ten clones hold 13% to 15% of a sample with tens of thousands of clones, about 87% of them seen once. The sequenced material came from blood. These receptors all come from an older woman in good health.

The chain combines TRBV2 with TRBJ2-7; D is uncertain. The CDR3 runs to 13 residues. Trimming stripped 1 base from V and 5 bases from J, with 9 bases between. The germline gives CDR1 SNHLY, CDR2 FYNNEI. DNA for the CDR3: TGTGCCAGCAGTGAAGGGCCTGCCGACGAGCAGTACTTC. Translation gives CASSEGPADEQYF.

This clone was picked up a small number of times. The chain carries TRBV14 and TRBJ2-7; TRBD2 aligns across 12 bases. Germline CDR1 reads SGHDN; CDR2 reads FVKESK. J gave up 1 base and V 0 bases, and 13 bases lay outside the gene matches. The CDR3 has 20 residues. The CDR3 coding sequence is TGTGCCAGCAGCCAAGATAGGGCTAGCGGGAGGGCCTTCCCATCCTACGAGCAGTACTTC. This translates into CASSQDRASGRAFPSYEQYF. The whole variable domain, filled in from reference TRBV14 and TRBJ2-7, reads EAGVTQFPSHSVIEKGQTVTLRCDPISGHDNLYWYRRVMGKEIKFLLHFVKESKQDESGMPNNRFLAERTGGTYSTLKVQPAELEDSGVYFCASSQDRASGRAFPSYEQYFGPGTRLTVT.

The genes are TRBV10-3 and TRBJ2-6; the D call may be TRBD1 or TRBD2 (5 bases each). Germline CDR1 is ENHRY and CDR2 is SYGVKD. Deletions cut 7 bases from V and 0 bases from J, with 19 bases between. The CDR3 consists of 18 residues. The CDR3 loop is CAITQHPGRSSGANVLTF. DNA of the CDR3: TGTGCCATCACCCAGCACCCGGGACGCAGCTCTGGGGCCAACGTCCTGACTTTC.

The chain links TRBV10-3 to TRBJ2-1, with 16 bases fitting TRBD2. The trim removed 7 bases at V and 5 bases at J, leaving 5 bases unmatched. Germline V gene lookup returns CDR1 ENHRY and CDR2 SYGVKD. CDR3 length equals 16 residues. The CDR3 DNA reads TGTGCCATCAAAGGGACTAGCGGGAGGGCCCACAATGAGCAGTTCTTC. This codes for CAIKGTSGRAHNEQFF.

The V call is TRBV11-2, the J call TRBJ1-1; 7 bases fit TRBD1. Unmatched junction bases numbered 6, after V lost 1 base and J lost 1 base. Per the germline V gene, CDR1 is SGHAT and CDR2 is FQNNGV. The CDR3 loop spans 16 amino acids. The DNA of the CDR3 is TGTGCCAGCAGCTTAGTCCCGGACAGGAGGAACACTGAAGCTTTCTTT. It is translated as CASSLVPDRRNTEAFF.

The rearrangement uses TRBV6-5 and TRBJ2-7; 9 bases are shared with TRBD1. Germline V gives CDR1 MNHEY, CDR2 SVGAGI. V shed 7 bases and J 3 bases; nucleotides not matched to a gene: 7. The CDR3 is made up of 14 amino acids. CDR3: CASTRTGGGYEQYF. CDR3 in DNA: TGTGCCAGCACTAGAACAGGGGGCGGCTACGAGCAGTACTTC.

The rearrangement links TRBV11-2 to TRBJ1-2, with D unresolved. The CDR3 length is 14 residues. Trimming left V 1 base short and J 5 bases short, with 11 bases between. Per germline, CDR1 SGHAT and CDR2 FQNNGV. CDR3 bases: TGTGCCAGCAGCTTAGCCCACACAGCATATGGCTACACCTTC. Amino acids: CASSLAHTAYGYTF.

The table lists this clone with a count of one. The V call is TRBV14, the J call TRBJ2-2; a weak D match, TRBD2 (5 bases). Germline CDR1 reads SGHDN; CDR2 reads FVKESK. This CDR3 is 14 amino acids long. V shed 4 bases and J shed 4 bases, with 10 bases lying between them. The CDR3 DNA follows: TGTGCCAGCAGCCCCCTCCGGGGCACCGGGGAGCTGTTTTTT. Its protein is CASSPLRGTGELFF.

The chain joins TRBV12-3 or TRBV12-4 to TRBJ2-3, with D unclear. V gave up 6 bases and J gave up 2 bases, with 6 bases separating them. This CDR3 has 12 amino acids. In DNA, the CDR3 is TGTGCCAGCAGACCGATCACAGATACGCAGTATTTT. Translation gives CASRPITDTQYF.

The chain couples TRBV9 to TRBJ1-5, with D hard to call. This CDR3 is 14 amino acids long. From germline, CDR1 is SGDLS and CDR2 YYNGEE. Trimming stripped 4 bases from V and 5 bases from J, with 13 bases between. CDR3 in amino acids: CASSSGHTDQPQHF. CDR3 nucleotides: TGTGCCAGCAGCTCGGGTCATACAGATCAGCCCCAGCATTTT.

The chain uses TRBV5-1 and TRBJ1-1, with TRBD1 matching 8 bases. Losses at the gene ends were 4 bases for V and 3 bases for J; bases not matched to a gene: 5. Germline-derived CDR1 and CDR2 are SGHRS and YFSETQ. This CDR3 is 14 amino acids long. The CDR3 loop reads CASSNGQGYTEAFF. The CDR3 DNA sequence: TGCGCCAGCAGCAATGGACAGGGCTACACTGAAGCTTTCTTT.

CDR3 DNA: TGTGCCATCAGTGAAGGAGGAGACAGGGGGTTCTTC. Protein sequence: CAISEGGDRGFF. The rearrangement links TRBV10-3 to TRBJ2-1; 8 positions agree with TRBD1. Losses at the gene ends were 3 bases for V and 15 bases for J; bases not matched to a gene: 7. This CDR3 spans 12 amino acids. The germline V gene has CDR1 ENHRY and CDR2 SYGVKD.

This clone has only one observation. The DNA for the CDR3 is TGTGCCAGCAGTTTAGGCCACGCAGATACGCAGTATTTT. This codes for CASSLGHADTQYF. The chain carries TRBV12-3 or TRBV12-4 and TRBJ2-3, with D unresolved. The CDR3 spans 13 residues. The germline V and J ends were trimmed by 1 base and 4 bases, with 6 bases remaining between them.

V and J are TRBV3-1 (or the pseudogene TRBV3-2) and TRBJ1-2, with D possibly matching TRBD1 (6 bases). The CDR3 sequence is 12 residues long. Germline V lookup: CDR1 LGHDT, CDR2 YNNKEL (reference sequence). Trimming cost V 3 bases and J 6 bases, with 8 bases left between them. The CDR3 nucleotides read TGTGCCAGCAGCCAGGGGGCGGATGGCTACACCTTC. It yields the protein CASSQGADGYTF.

The rearrangement uses TRBV4-1 and TRBJ1-4; 8 positions agree with TRBD1. The CDR3 sequence is 14 residues long. CDR1 is MGHRA, CDR2 YSYEKL, per germline. V lost 4 bases and J lost 8; bases outside the gene matches: 6. The CDR3: CASSPQGAVEKLFF. DNA of the CDR3: TGCGCCAGCAGCCCGCAGGGGGCGGTAGAAAAACTGTTTTTT.

The chain recombines TRBV5-1 with TRBJ1-2; TRBD1 matches at 9 bases. From germline, CDR1 is SGHRS and CDR2 YFSETQ. The junction had 14 bases not matched to a gene; V was cut back by 4 bases and J by 1 base. This CDR3 has 18 residues. The CDR3 reads CASSPRTGALQDNYGYTF. CDR3 DNA: TGCGCCAGCAGCCCCCGGACAGGGGCCCTCCAAGATAACTATGGCTACACCTTC.

V and J are TRBV27 and TRBJ2-4, with D possibly TRBD1 on 5 matching bases. CDR3 length equals 15 residues. Per germline, CDR1 MNHEY and CDR2 SMNVEV (reference sequence). Between the trimmed V and J ends, which lost 6 bases and 1 base, there was a span of 13 bases. This CDR3 reads CASRPQGFAKNIQYF. CDR3 nucleotide sequence: TGTGCCAGCAGACCCCAGGGATTTGCCAAAAACATTCAGTACTTC.